The clone carrying this T cell receptor (beta chain) has a handful of counts. TCRdb keeps only in-frame clones here, not all; method: immunoSEQ multiplex PCR. Of over 850,000 clones in the sample, around 78% were seen once. The sample comes from a study of shared clonotypes between healthy human individuals. Trimming removed 4 bases from V and 3 bases from J; junction bases left unmatched: 5. The CDR3 has 16 amino acids. CDR1 SGHTS and CDR2 YDEGEE come from the germline V gene. The receptor was isolated from a man aged 18-30 years in good health. Some clones in this sample may be carry-over from other donors' samples. The chain joins TRBV5-8 to TRBJ2-2, with 11 bases matching TRBD2. Input material: memory CD4+ T cells from PBMCs. Subset given: CD45RA-negative fraction. The DNA for the CDR3 is TGTGCCAGCAGCCCGACTAGCGGGATGCACACCGGGGAGCTGTTTTTT. It codes for CASSPTSGMHTGELFF. Filled out from reference TRBV5-8 and TRBJ2-2, the complete variable domain reads EAGVTQSPTHLIKTRGQQATLRCSPISGHTSVYWYQQALGLGLQFLLWYDEGEERNRGNFPPRFSGRQFPNYSSELNVNALELEDSALYLCASSPTSGMHTGELFFGEGSRLTVL.